This T cell receptor (beta chain) was sequenced for a study of T cell repertoires in cytomegalovirus infection. Overall study: Matching HLA type, along with CMV infection, was indicated by public TCR beta signatures. Study outcomes and limitations: Cumulated frequencies of public TCR beta families served to identify carriers of CMV plus the relevant HLA. The study found HLA-C-restricted CMV-specific TCR beta clonotypes dominating the ex vivo response.

V lost 7 bases to trimming and J lost 2 bases; unmatched junction nucleotides: 10. This CDR3 spans 16 amino acids. Germline assignment: CDR1 WSHSY and CDR2 SAAADI. To note about this clonotype: Its specificity is unknown. A much larger clone differs by one base, so this may be a read error. This CDR3 is missing its conserved last phenylalanine or tryptophan, likely due to a read error.

Each CDR3 protein gets one entry after TCRdb re-called the reads with MiXCR. The sample has around 280,000 distinct CDR3 sequences; roughly 13% are singletons. The sequence derives from a human donor in good health (CMV status not recorded). Some clones in this sample may be carry-over from other donors' samples. This chain uses TRBV10-2 with TRBJ2-1; 8 nucleotides line up with TRBD2. The sample consisted of PBMCs. Here the CDR3 DNA reads TGCGCCAGCACCTCACTAGCGGAGATTCCCTACAATGAGCAGTTCTCC. This encodes CASTSLAEIPYNEQFS.